Presented here are 12 T cell receptor beta chains from one specimen sequenced in a study of OX40 agonist ivuxolimab in advanced cancers. Generated by immunoSEQ multiplex PCR, the TCRdb table keeps only in-frame clones and is missing some. The sample includes tens of thousands of clones, 70% to 90% of them seen just once. Sequences were derived from CD4+ or CD8+ T cells sorted from blood, sampled in a trial of the OX40 agonist ivuxolimab. The receptors were gathered from an adult with an advanced solid tumor such as melanoma, head and neck, liver or kidney cancer.

This chain joins TRBV29-1 and TRBJ1-1; a possible D gene is TRBD1 (6 bases). Germline CDR1 reads SQVTM; CDR2 reads ANQGSEA. V shed 4 bases and J shed 0 bases, with 9 bases lying between them. This CDR3 has 13 amino acids. Here the CDR3 DNA reads TGCAGCGTTGGAACAGGGATGAACACTGAAGCTTTCTTT. Protein sequence: CSVGTGMNTEAFF.

This chain links TRBV2 with TRBJ2-5, with D perhaps matching TRBD1 or TRBD2 (5 bases each). CDR3 length: 15 amino acids. Germline loops: CDR1 SNHLY, CDR2 FYNNEI. Trimming removed 5 bases from V and 5 bases from J, with 18 bases in between. The CDR3 loop reads CASSPGPTPRETQYF. The CDR3 nucleotides are TGTGCCAGCAGTCCGGGACCCACCCCGCGGGAGACCCAGTACTTC.

This clone turned up a few times. The genes are TRBV11-3 and TRBJ2-5, with D unclear. The germline V gene encodes CDR1 SGHNT and CDR2 YENEEA. CDR3 length: 11 residues. V lost 3 bases and J lost 5, with 4 bases in between. Here the CDR3 DNA reads TGTGCCAGCAGCTTTGAGGAGACCCAGTACTTC. Encoded protein: CASSFEETQYF.

The rearrangement joins TRBV18 to TRBJ1-2, with TRBD1 matching over 12 bases. The CDR3 is 15 residues long. Trimming took 6 bases from V and 2 from J; bases not matched to a gene: 4. CDR1 and CDR2 (germline): KGHSH, LQKENI. CDR3 bases: TGTGCCAGCTCCCTCGGGACAGGGGGCAACTATGGCTACACCTTC. Translated, it gives CASSLGTGGNYGYTF.

The chain combines TRBV25-1 with TRBJ2-1, with TRBD1 matching 7 bases. With V trimmed by 6 bases and J by 9 bases, 17 bases remained unmatched. Per germline, CDR1 MGHDK and CDR2 SYGVNS. CDR3 length equals 16 residues. CDR3 residues: CASRGEGALRGSEQFF. CDR3 bases: TGTGCCAGCAGAGGAGAGGGGGCCCTCCGAGGGAGTGAGCAGTTCTTC.

This chain connects TRBV29-1 to TRBJ2-1; perhaps TRBD1 as D (6 bases). V lost 7 bases, J lost 4 bases, and 8 bases lay in between. The CDR3 is 11 residues long. The germline CDR1 and CDR2 sequences are SQVTM and ANQGSEA. The DNA for the CDR3 is TGCAGCGCGGACAGTTACAATGAGCAGTTCTTC. Amino acid sequence: CSADSYNEQFF.

This chain joins TRBV19 and TRBJ2-1, with 9 nucleotides matching TRBD1. The length of the CDR3 is 14 residues. Germline-derived CDR1 and CDR2 are LNHDA and SQIVND (reference sequence). With V trimmed by 4 bases and J by 9 bases, 7 bases remained unmatched. In DNA form, the CDR3 reads TGTGCCAGTAGTAAGGGGACAGGGAGTACTGAGCAGTTCTTC. It specifies CASSKGTGSTEQFF.

The rearrangement joins TRBV11-2 to TRBJ2-3, with 10 nucleotides matching TRBD2. The CDR3 spans 15 residues. Unmatched junction bases numbered 1, after V lost 4 bases and J lost 0 bases. Germline values: CDR1 SGHAT, CDR2 FQNNGV. As DNA, the CDR3 is TGTGCCAGCAGCTCGGGACTAGCGAGCACAGATACGCAGTATTTT. Its translation is CASSSGLASTDTQYF. Variable domain in full (rest from reference TRBV11-2 and TRBJ2-3): EAGVAQSPRYKIIEKRQSVAFWCNPISGHATLYWYQQILGQGPKLLIQFQNNGVVDDSQLPKDRFSAERLKGVDSTLKIQPAKLEDSAVYLCASSSGLASTDTQYFGPGTRLTVL.

The V gene is TRBV5-1, the J gene TRBJ2-1; 14 bases are a match to TRBD2. This CDR3 spans 15 amino acids. The trim removed 3 bases at V and 6 bases at J, leaving 2 bases unmatched. In germline, CDR1 is SGHRS, CDR2 YFSETQ. The CDR3 DNA reads TGCGCCAGCAGCTGGACTAGCGGGAGGAGCAATGAGCAGTTCTTC. Translation gives CASSWTSGRSNEQFF.

This clone was observed a handful of times. The chain carries TRBV28 and TRBJ2-1, with D tentatively TRBD2 (6 bases). CDR1 is MDHEN, CDR2 SYDVKM, per germline. The CDR3 sequence is 13 residues long. Trimming removed 7 bases from V and 3 bases from J, with 10 bases in between. The CDR3 bases are TGTGCCAGCACCGGGGACTTCTACAATGAGCAGTTCTTC. It translates to CASTGDFYNEQFF.

The CDR3 loop reads CASSSDWVADTQYF. For the CDR3, the DNA is TGTGCCAGCAGTTCCGACTGGGTCGCAGATACGCAGTATTTT. V gene TRBV27 combines with J gene TRBJ2-3; D is undetermined. Trimming stripped 4 bases from V and 4 bases from J, with 12 bases between. The CDR3 runs to 14 residues. Per the germline V gene, CDR1 is MNHEY and CDR2 is SMNVEV (reference sequence).

The gene calls are TRBV6-6 and TRBJ1-1, with D possibly TRBD1 on 5 matching bases. The CDR3 is 14 amino acids. Germline V lookup: CDR1 MNHNY, CDR2 SVGAGI (reference sequence). V lost 2 bases, J lost 4 bases, and 11 bases lay in between. The CDR3: CASSYKAGPTEAFF. DNA for the CDR3: TGTGCCAGCAGTTACAAGGCAGGGCCCACTGAAGCTTTCTTT.